The 21 T cell receptor beta chains reported below all come from one sample, sequenced in a study of control samples from healthy donors and cancer patients (dated by TCRdb to about 2020). The receptor library was made with the immunoSEQ multiplex PCR assay. Entries here come from immuneACCESS through TCRdb and include only in-frame sequences with V and J called. Some clones fail to appear in such tables; in the studies checked, an unresolved V gene covers under half of the shortfall, and the cause of the remainder is unknown. The sample includes about 61,000 clones, with nearly 90% observed a single time. The ten top clones hold roughly 5.6% of the sample. The material sequenced was PBMCs. These receptors came from a man in his sixties with colorectal cancer.

The J gene is TRBJ2-7, the V gene TRBV27; 7 nucleotides line up with TRBD2. Germline V gene data show CDR1 as MNHEY and CDR2 as SMNVEV (reference sequence). Unmatched junction bases numbered 4, after V lost 2 bases and J lost 6 bases. The CDR3 extends over 13 amino acids. DNA of the CDR3: TGTGCCAGCAGTTTAAGCCCGGGGGGCGAGCAGTACTTC. Translating gives CASSLSPGGEQYF.

This sequence joins TRBV5-5 and TRBJ2-1; weak D call: TRBD2 (6 bases). Trimming cost V 4 bases and J 0 bases, with 14 bases left between them. Per germline, CDR1 SGHKS and CDR2 YYEKEE (reference sequence). CDR3 length: 16 residues. CDR3 DNA: TGTGCCAGCAGCCCCGGGGGAGATAGCTCCTACAATGAGCAGTTCTTC. It codes for CASSPGGDSSYNEQFF.

The gene calls are TRBV2 and TRBJ1-1, with TRBD1 matching 9 bases. The germline gives CDR1 SNHLY, CDR2 FYNNEI. After removal of 2 bases from V and 5 bases from J, the junction contained 6 bases not matched to a gene. CDR3 length: 15 amino acids. The CDR3 region is CASSEYFDRGTEAFF. DNA of the CDR3: TGTGCCAGCAGTGAATATTTTGACAGGGGGACTGAAGCTTTCTTT.

This sequence joins TRBV9 and TRBJ1-1; D remains unclear. This CDR3 contains 14 residues. Trimming took off 3 bases at V and 0 bases at J, with 9 bases between the two ends. Germline CDR1 and CDR2: SGDLS and YYNGEE. The CDR3 sequence is CASSAGIMNTEAFF. CDR3 DNA: TGTGCCAGCAGCGCGGGAATCATGAACACTGAAGCTTTCTTT.

This clone was recorded a few times. This rearrangement joins TRBV7-2 to TRBJ2-7, with TRBD1 matching over 8 bases. The CDR3 runs 15 residues. The V segment lost 1 base and the J segment 3 bases; nucleotides outside the gene matches: 5. In germline, CDR1 is SGHTA, CDR2 FQGNSA. CDR3 sequence: CASSLVGQGLYEQYF. As DNA, the CDR3 is TGTGCCAGCAGCTTAGTCGGACAGGGTCTCTACGAGCAGTACTTC.

The V and J genes are TRBV7-2 and TRBJ2-5; a weak D match, TRBD2 (6 bases). Germline V gene lookup returns CDR1 SGHTA and CDR2 FQGNSA. The CDR3 length is 14 residues. V lost 5 bases, J lost 2 bases, and 12 bases lay in between. CDR3 nucleotide sequence: TGTGCCAGCAGCCCTGGGAGGCCACAAGAGACCCAGTACTTC. Protein sequence: CASSPGRPQETQYF.

This chain joins TRBV9 and TRBJ2-3, with 10 bases matching TRBD1. This CDR3 spans 16 amino acids. V dropped 0 bases and J dropped 3; count of bases not matched to a gene: 4. In germline, CDR1 is SGDLS, CDR2 YYNGEE. CDR3 sequence: CASSVAGTGVTDTQYF. CDR3 DNA sequence: TGTGCCAGCAGCGTAGCCGGGACAGGGGTGACAGATACGCAGTATTTT.

The V and J genes are TRBV27 and TRBJ2-1; 11 bases are shared with TRBD2. The CDR3 covers 15 residues. The germline V gene has CDR1 MNHEY and CDR2 SMNVEV (reference sequence). Losses at the gene ends were 5 bases for V and 4 bases for J; bases not matched to a gene: 4. The CDR3 DNA sequence: TGTGCCAGCAGTCTCCGACTAGCGGGATACAATGAGCAGTTCTTC. Amino acid sequence: CASSLRLAGYNEQFF.

The V call is TRBV11-2, the J call TRBJ1-2, with D unclear. V was shortened by 5 bases and J by 6 bases, with 13 bases between the two germline ends. The CDR3 extends over 13 amino acids. Looked up from germline, CDR1 is SGHAT and CDR2 is FQNNGV. CDR3 protein: CASSRLGIHGYTF. Here the CDR3 DNA reads TGTGCCAGCAGCCGCCTAGGGATACATGGCTACACCTTC.

The V call is TRBV28, the J call TRBJ1-2, with D possibly TRBD1 on 5 matching bases. CDR1 and CDR2 from the germline V gene are MDHEN and SYDVKM. V was shortened by 5 bases and J by 5 bases, with 15 bases between the two germline ends. This CDR3 is 14 amino acids long. CDR3 in amino acids: CASSRGGAGYGYTF. CDR3 in DNA: TGTGCCAGCAGTAGGGGAGGGGCGGGGTATGGCTACACCTTC.

The DNA for the CDR3 is TGTGCCAGCAGCTTAAGGGACAGCACAGATACGCAGTATTTT. Translating gives CASSLRDSTDTQYF. This sequence joins TRBV7-9 and TRBJ2-3; the D gene could be TRBD1 or TRBD2 (5 bases each). Per the germline V gene, CDR1 is SEHNR and CDR2 is FQNEAQ (reference sequence). There are 14 residues in the CDR3. With 2 bases removed from V and 0 bases from J, the gap between germline ends came to 6 bases.

V is TRBV1 and J is TRBJ1-2. TRBV1 is given as a pseudogene. This CDR3 has 16 residues. The CDR3 nucleotides are TGCACCAGCAGCCAAGATGTGACTGGAGCTAACTATGGCTACACCTTC. Translated: CTSSQDVTGANYGYTF.

This sequence joins TRBV3-1 (or the pseudogene TRBV3-2) and TRBJ2-5, with 7 bases fitting TRBD2. The germline V gene encodes CDR1 LGHDT and CDR2 YNNKEL (reference sequence). The CDR3 is 15 amino acids. J gave up 2 bases and V 5 bases, and 8 bases lay outside the gene matches. The CDR3 loop reads CASSDLGLGQETQYF. The CDR3 DNA sequence: TGTGCCAGCAGCGACCTCGGACTAGGTCAAGAGACCCAGTACTTC.

The V and J genes are TRBV11-3 and TRBJ1-6; no clear D. CDR1 is SGHNT and CDR2 is YENEEA in the germline V gene. Trimming removed 5 bases from V and 6 bases from J, with 11 bases in between. CDR3 length equals 14 residues. CDR3 sequence: CASSRQGFNSPLHF. CDR3 coding DNA: TGTGCCAGCAGCCGACAAGGGTTTAATTCACCCCTCCACTTT.

The chain couples TRBV5-1 to TRBJ2-3; TRBD1 is a possible D gene (6 bases). The V and J ends lost 4 bases and 5 bases respectively, with 8 bases between them. Germline V gives CDR1 SGHRS, CDR2 YFSETQ. There are 12 residues in the CDR3. The CDR3 sequence is CASSGQLDTQYF. The CDR3 DNA sequence: TGCGCCAGCAGCGGACAGCTAGATACGCAGTATTTT.

This sequence joins TRBV10-3 and TRBJ2-1; weak D call: TRBD2 (5 bases). The CDR3 is 16 residues long. The germline V and J ends were trimmed by 4 bases and 0 bases, with 13 bases remaining between them. CDR1 is ENHRY and CDR2 is SYGVKD in the germline V gene. DNA of the CDR3: TGTGCCATCAGTGGGGCTAGCCCGAGCTCCTACAATGAGCAGTTCTTC. This translates into CAISGASPSSYNEQFF.

This chain connects TRBV7-3 to TRBJ2-1; D unclear. The CDR3 loop spans 15 amino acids. CDR1 and CDR2 (germline): SGHTA, FQGTGA. V was pared by 2 bases and J by 4 bases, with 12 bases between. The DNA of the CDR3 is TGTGCCAGCAGCTTACGAAGGGAACCTTACAATGAGCAGTTCTTC. Amino acid sequence: CASSLRREPYNEQFF. Variable domain in full (rest from reference TRBV7-3 and TRBJ2-1): GAGVSQTPSNKVTEKGKYVELRCDPISGHTALYWYRQSLGQGPEFLIYFQGTGAADDSGLPNDRFFAVRPEGSVSTLKIQRTERGDSAVYLCASSLRREPYNEQFFGPGTRLTVL.

This clone was counted a few times. V gene TRBV19 combines with J gene TRBJ1-6; 8 bases match TRBD1. The germline CDR1 and CDR2 sequences are LNHDA and SQIVND (reference sequence). V was pared by 6 bases and J by 8 bases, with 15 bases of the junction left unmatched. CDR3 length: 17 residues. Here the CDR3 DNA reads TGTGCCAGTAGCGAGAGGGTCTTCGGACAGGGATATTCACCCCTCCACTTT. Its protein is CASSERVFGQGYSPLHF.

V usage is TRBV3-1 (or the pseudogene TRBV3-2) and J usage is TRBJ2-7; TRBD1 agrees at 8 bases. CDR3 length: 16 residues. The J segment lost 1 base and the V segment lost 2 bases, leaving 7 bases of the junction unmatched. CDR1 LGHDT and CDR2 YNNKEL come from the germline V gene (reference sequence). The CDR3 loop reads CASSQTGGTDSYEQYF. The CDR3 DNA sequence: TGTGCCAGCAGCCAAACAGGGGGGACAGATTCCTACGAGCAGTACTTC.

This clone has only a few counts. This chain uses TRBV7-9 with TRBJ1-6; D call uncertain. Germline-derived CDR1 and CDR2 are SEHNR and FQNEAQ (reference sequence). The CDR3 has 12 amino acids. Trimming pared 3 bases from V and 8 bases from J, leaving 5 bases between. CDR3 nucleotide sequence: TGTGCCAGCAGCTTGCAGGATTCACCCCTCCACTTT. Protein sequence: CASSLQDSPLHF.

The V call is TRBV28, the J call TRBJ2-1; D might be TRBD1 (5 bases). The CDR3 has 15 amino acids. V was clipped by 7 bases and J by 5 bases, with 18 bases between them. Germline lookup yields CDR1 MDHEN and CDR2 SYDVKM. The CDR3: CASTFDRWGHNEQFF. The CDR3 coding sequence is TGTGCCAGCACCTTCGACAGATGGGGCCACAATGAGCAGTTCTTC.